The 21 T cell receptor beta chains listed next were all sequenced from one sample in a study of blood T cell repertoires in COVID-19. TCRdb's table, derived via immunoSEQ multiplex PCR, lists solely in-frame clones and lacks some. The table lists under 200,000 clones, roughly 93% of them singletons, with 2% to 3% in the top ten. Material for sequencing was peripheral blood. The receptors were gathered from a man younger than 30 with acute or convalescent COVID-19.

This chain links TRBV19 with TRBJ2-6, with no clear D. Trimming pared 5 bases from V and 4 bases from J, leaving 6 bases between. There are 13 residues in the CDR3. In germline, CDR1 is LNHDA, CDR2 SQIVND (reference sequence). CDR3 sequence: CASSPSGANVLTF. CDR3 sequence (DNA): TGTGCCAGTAGTCCGAGCGGGGCCAACGTCCTGACTTTC.

The chain has TRBV7-9 and TRBJ1-5, with 7 bases matching TRBD1. Germline V gene lookup returns CDR1 SEHNR and CDR2 FQNEAQ (reference sequence). The J segment lost 0 bases and the V segment lost 4 bases, leaving 6 bases of the junction unmatched. The CDR3 length is 16 residues. CDR3 sequence: CASSSGQDDSNQPQHF. In nucleotides, the CDR3 is TGTGCCAGCAGCTCCGGACAGGACGATAGCAATCAGCCCCAGCATTTT.

This chain joins TRBV4-1 and TRBJ2-1, with 7 bases matching TRBD1. Trimming removed 1 base from V and 3 bases from J; junction bases left unmatched: 6. The germline gives CDR1 MGHRA, CDR2 YSYEKL. This CDR3 spans 16 amino acids. CDR3 residues: CASSQVPGGNYNEQFF. The CDR3 DNA is TGCGCCAGCAGCCAAGTACCAGGGGGTAACTACAATGAGCAGTTCTTC.

This chain joins TRBV6-5 and TRBJ2-1, with 12 bases identical to TRBD1. Germline values: CDR1 MNHEY, CDR2 SVGAGI. The V gene end was trimmed by 6 bases and the J gene end by 10 bases; junction bases not matched to a gene: 7. This CDR3 has 14 amino acids. The CDR3 sequence is CASSRDRGQVEQFF. The CDR3, as DNA: TGTGCCAGCAGCCGGGACAGGGGGCAAGTGGAGCAGTTCTTC.

This clone was detected only once. The chain combines TRBV29-1 with TRBJ2-3; the match to TRBD1 covers 7 bases. The V and J ends lost 3 bases and 3 bases, in that order; junction bases with no gene match: 0. The germline CDR1 and CDR2 sequences are SQVTM and ANQGSEA. The CDR3 has 12 residues. CDR3 in amino acids: CSVETGTDTQYF. In nucleotides, the CDR3 is TGCAGCGTTGAGACAGGGACAGATACGCAGTATTTT.

The V gene is TRBV19, the J gene TRBJ1-2; unclear D gene. CDR1 and CDR2 (germline): LNHDA, SQIVND (reference sequence). V dropped 2 bases and J dropped 4 bases, with 8 bases sitting between them. This CDR3 comprises 13 residues. The CDR3 DNA is TGTGCCAGTAGTATAAATTTCGGCTATGGCTACACCTTC. The encoded protein is CASSINFGYGYTF.

V usage is TRBV12-3 or TRBV12-4 and J usage is TRBJ1-1, with D possibly TRBD1 on 6 matching bases. This CDR3 is built from 13 residues. The germline V and J ends were trimmed by 7 bases and 4 bases, with 13 bases remaining between them. CDR3 loop: CASNPGVGTEAFF. The CDR3 DNA sequence: TGTGCCAGCAATCCAGGGGTGGGCACTGAAGCTTTCTTT.

The rearrangement uses TRBV27 and TRBJ1-5; D perhaps matches TRBD1 (6 bases). CDR3 length: 14 amino acids. The germline gives CDR1 MNHEY, CDR2 SMNVEV (reference sequence). The V end lost 6 bases, the J end lost 3 bases, and 12 bases lay between the germline ends. CDR3 loop: CASSSTGPNQPQHF. The CDR3 region has the DNA TGTGCCAGCAGCTCGACAGGCCCCAATCAGCCCCAGCATTTT.

The chain is built from TRBV2 and TRBJ1-4, with 8 bases fitting TRBD1. With 2 bases clipped from V and 14 bases from J, the junction kept 16 bases outside the gene matches. CDR3 length: 16 residues. From germline, CDR1 is SNHLY and CDR2 FYNNEI. The CDR3 region has the DNA TGTGCCAGCAGTGAACCAACTGACAGGGGACGAGTAGGGCTGTTTTTT. Translating it yields CASSEPTDRGRVGLFF.

This chain uses TRBV6-5 with TRBJ1-1; D is uncertain. CDR1 and CDR2 (germline): MNHEY, SVGAGI. With 4 bases removed from V and 1 base from J, the gap between germline ends came to 7 bases. The CDR3 spans 13 residues. The CDR3 sequence: CASSLLENTEAFF. The CDR3, as DNA: TGTGCCAGCAGTTTACTCGAGAACACTGAAGCTTTCTTT.

The rearrangement uses TRBV4-1 and TRBJ2-7, with unresolved D. Germline V gene sequence: CDR1 MGHRA, CDR2 YSYEKL. The CDR3 is made up of 13 amino acids. The V gene lost 1 base and the J gene lost 4 bases, with 8 bases spanning the gap. CDR3 sequence: CASSQVSSYEQYF. The CDR3 DNA reads TGCGCCAGCAGCCAAGTATCGTCGTACGAGCAGTACTTC.

V gene TRBV7-2 combines with J gene TRBJ2-1; 13 nucleotides align to TRBD2. CDR3 length equals 15 residues. Germline V gene lookup returns CDR1 SGHTA and CDR2 FQGNSA. J lost 4 bases, V lost 4 bases, and 1 base had no gene match. CDR3 sequence (DNA): TGTGCCAGCAGCTCGGGACTAGCGGGATACAATGAGCAGTTCTTC. It yields the protein CASSSGLAGYNEQFF.

The V gene is TRBV19, the J gene TRBJ2-7, with 7 nucleotides matching TRBD2. J gave up 2 bases and V 0 bases, and 4 bases lay outside the gene matches. In germline, CDR1 is LNHDA, CDR2 SQIVND (reference sequence). This CDR3 region has 15 residues. The CDR3 region is CASSIEWGGAYEQYF. Here the CDR3 DNA reads TGTGCCAGTAGTATAGAATGGGGGGGGGCCTACGAGCAGTACTTC.

V gene TRBV6-4 combines with J gene TRBJ2-3; a possible D gene is TRBD1 (5 bases). Germline-derived CDR1 and CDR2 are MRHNA and SNTAGT. V was pared by 10 bases and J by 0 bases, with 17 bases between. The CDR3 is 15 residues long. In DNA form, the CDR3 reads TGTGCCACTTCGGTTGAAGGGGCGAGCACAGATACGCAGTATTTT. Translation gives CATSVEGASTDTQYF.

This chain joins TRBV4-2 and TRBJ2-5; 7 nucleotides match TRBD1. From germline, CDR1 is LGHNA and CDR2 YNFKEQ. This CDR3 spans 14 amino acids. The V and J ends lost 4 bases and 2 bases, in that order; junction bases with no gene match: 4. The CDR3 loop is CASSLTGEQETQYF. CDR3 DNA: TGTGCCAGCAGCCTCACAGGGGAGCAAGAGACCCAGTACTTC.

The chain links TRBV11-2 to TRBJ2-7; tentatively, D is TRBD1 (5 bases). Germline V gene data show CDR1 as SGHAT and CDR2 as FQNNGV. This CDR3 comprises 13 residues. V lost 3 bases and J lost 1, with 7 bases in between. This chain's CDR3 is CASSFRDSYEQYF. The CDR3 DNA is TGTGCCAGCAGCTTCAGGGATTCCTACGAGCAGTACTTC.

CDR3 protein: CASSFAGSRTQHF. The CDR3 DNA is TGTGCCAGCAGCTTTGCGGGGTCCCGGACCCAGCATTTT. This chain uses TRBV5-4 with TRBJ1-5; D unresolved. Trimming cost V 2 bases and J 11 bases, with 14 bases left between them. Germline V lookup: CDR1 SGHNT, CDR2 YYREEE (reference sequence). The CDR3 is 13 amino acids.

The chain has TRBV6-6 and TRBJ1-3, with 8 bases identical to TRBD1. V shed 5 bases and J 1 base; nucleotides not matched to a gene: 7. Germline lookup yields CDR1 MNHNY and CDR2 SVGAGI (reference sequence). CDR3 length equals 16 residues. In DNA, the CDR3 is TGTGCCAGCAGTCGACAGGGGCTAGGTTCTGGAAACACCATATATTTT. Encoded protein: CASSRQGLGSGNTIYF.

This rearrangement joins TRBV4-1 to TRBJ1-2, with 7 bases fitting TRBD1. The CDR3 contains 17 residues. Germline V gene sequence: CDR1 MGHRA, CDR2 YSYEKL. After removal of 1 base from V and 7 bases from J, the junction contained 15 bases not matched to a gene. CDR3 region: CASSQALQGTGVGGYTF. CDR3 nucleotide sequence: TGCGCCAGCAGCCAAGCCCTTCAGGGAACAGGGGTTGGTGGCTACACCTTC.

The chain couples TRBV29-1 to TRBJ2-1; 9 bases align to TRBD1. The germline V gene encodes CDR1 SQVTM and CDR2 ANQGSEA. This CDR3 has 15 amino acids. Trimming at V came to 6 bases and at J to 6 bases, leaving 12 bases not matched to a gene. The CDR3 sequence: CSVDTGQGRGNEQFF. CDR3 sequence (DNA): TGCAGCGTGGATACTGGACAGGGGAGAGGCAATGAGCAGTTCTTC.

The V and J genes are TRBV30 and TRBJ1-2; D is possibly TRBD1 (6 bases). Germline loops: CDR1 GTSNPN, CDR2 SVGIG (reference sequence). This CDR3 is 15 amino acids long. V shed 4 bases and J shed 4 bases, with 19 bases lying between them. This CDR3 reads CAWTLAGGAGYGYTF. The DNA of the CDR3 is TGTGCCTGGACCCTGGCGGGGGGCGCCGGCTATGGCTACACCTTC.